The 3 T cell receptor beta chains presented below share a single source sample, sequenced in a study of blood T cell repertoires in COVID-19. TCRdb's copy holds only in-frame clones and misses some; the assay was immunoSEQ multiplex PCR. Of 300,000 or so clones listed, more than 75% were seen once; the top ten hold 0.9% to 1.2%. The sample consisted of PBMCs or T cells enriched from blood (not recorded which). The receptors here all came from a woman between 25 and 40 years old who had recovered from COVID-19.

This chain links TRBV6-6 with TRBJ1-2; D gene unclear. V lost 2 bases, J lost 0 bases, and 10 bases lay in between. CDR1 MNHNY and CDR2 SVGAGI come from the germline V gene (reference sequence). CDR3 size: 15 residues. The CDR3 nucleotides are TGTGCCAGCAGTTACAGTAGTTTAGCTAACTATGGCTACACCTTC. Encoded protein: CASSYSSLANYGYTF.

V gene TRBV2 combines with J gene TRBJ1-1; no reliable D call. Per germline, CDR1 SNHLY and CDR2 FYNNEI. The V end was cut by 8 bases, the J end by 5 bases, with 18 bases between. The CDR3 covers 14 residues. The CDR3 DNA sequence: TGTGCCAGCGGTAGGAGCCTGGGAGGGACTGAAGCTTTCTTT. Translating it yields CASGRSLGGTEAFF.

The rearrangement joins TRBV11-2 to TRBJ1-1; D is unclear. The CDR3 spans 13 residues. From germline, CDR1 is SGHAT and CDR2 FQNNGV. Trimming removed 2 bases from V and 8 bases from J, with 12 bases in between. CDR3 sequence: CASSLWDGEEAFF. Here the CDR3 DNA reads TGTGCCAGCAGCTTATGGGATGGGGAGGAAGCTTTCTTT.